These 18 T cell receptor beta chains share one sample of origin, sequenced in a study of shared clonotypes between healthy human individuals. Clones were read by immunoSEQ multiplex PCR, and TCRdb kept only the in-frame ones, dropping some. Among some 690,000 clones listed, around 91% were seen once. The specimen sequenced was memory CD8+ T cells from PBMCs. Subset described: CD45RO+ cells pooled with CCR7-negative TemRA cells. The receptors derive from a man between 18 and 35 years old in good health. Some clones in this sample may be carry-over from other donors' samples.

This chain uses TRBV2 with TRBJ2-3, with 8 bases lining up with TRBD1. This CDR3 contains 13 residues. Germline CDR1 and CDR2: SNHLY and FYNNEI. Unmatched junction bases numbered 6, after V lost 11 bases and J lost 2 bases. CDR3 amino acids: CAGQGLYTDTQYF. The CDR3 DNA is TGTGCCGGACAGGGCCTCTACACAGATACGCAGTATTTT.

This clone was found once. CDR3 residues: CSVEGQGYEQYF. CDR3 DNA: TGCAGCGTTGAAGGACAGGGCTACGAGCAGTACTTC. V usage is TRBV29-1 and J usage is TRBJ2-5; 7 bases are a match to TRBD1. The J call is uncertain, as TRBJ2-7 better fits the DNA end. The CDR3 runs to 12 residues. Germline CDR1 reads SQVTM; CDR2 reads ANQGSEA.

J is TRBJ2-1 and V is TRBV7-3; weak D call: TRBD1 (6 bases). The V gene lost 5 bases and the J gene lost 3 bases, with 23 bases spanning the gap. The CDR3 is made up of 18 amino acids. Germline V CDR1 and CDR2: SGHTA, FQGTGA. CDR3 nucleotides: TGTGCCAGCAGCCGGACGTCCTTGAACAGGGCCCTCTACAATGAGCAGTTCTTC. Protein: CASSRTSLNRALYNEQFF.

The chain is built from TRBV4-3 and TRBJ2-3; 9 bases are a match to TRBD2. The CDR3 is 18 residues long. The trim removed 4 bases at V and 2 bases at J, leaving 13 bases unmatched. Germline V gene lookup returns CDR1 LGHNA and CDR2 YSLEER. The CDR3, as DNA: TGCGCCAGCAGCCGAAAAGGACGGCTAGCGGGAACCACAGATACGCAGTATTTT. Translating it yields CASSRKGRLAGTTDTQYF.

The chain combines TRBV27 with TRBJ2-7, with 8 bases lining up with TRBD1. V was pared by 4 bases and J by 3 bases, with 8 bases of the junction left unmatched. CDR1 MNHEY and CDR2 SMNVEV come from the germline V gene (reference sequence). The CDR3 contains 15 residues. The CDR3 DNA sequence: TGTGCCAGCAGTTGGGGGACAGGAGGGATCTACGAGCAGTACTTC. Protein product: CASSWGTGGIYEQYF.

V usage is TRBV7-2 and J usage is TRBJ1-5; D remains unclear. This CDR3 spans 14 amino acids. V was clipped by 4 bases and J by 2 bases, with 9 bases between them. Germline lookup yields CDR1 SGHTA and CDR2 FQGNSA. The CDR3: CASSSLAGNQPQHF. The CDR3 DNA reads as TGTGCCAGCAGCTCGTTGGCGGGCAATCAGCCCCAGCATTTT.

This clone appeared a single time. The chain couples TRBV11-3 to TRBJ2-3; 10 nucleotides match TRBD1. Germline V gives CDR1 SGHNT, CDR2 YENEEA. The CDR3 extends over 16 amino acids. With V trimmed by 1 base and J by 5 bases, 6 bases remained unmatched. In nucleotides, the CDR3 is TGTGCCAGCAGCTTAGGGGTAGGGACAGGGGAAGATACGCAGTATTTT. Its translation: CASSLGVGTGEDTQYF.

V usage is TRBV29-1 and J usage is TRBJ1-1; D is unresolved. Germline V gene sequence: CDR1 SQVTM, CDR2 ANQGSEA. There are 15 residues in the CDR3. The V gene lost 0 bases and the J gene lost 3 bases, with 14 bases spanning the gap. The CDR3, as DNA: TGCAGCGTTGAAGACTGGGTTGTAAATCACACTGAAGCTTTCTTT. Its protein is CSVEDWVVNHTEAFF.

This chain uses TRBV7-3 with TRBJ1-6; 10 nucleotides align to TRBD1. V shed 5 bases and J 8 bases; nucleotides not matched to a gene: 3. The CDR3 totals 14 residues. CDR1 is SGHTA and CDR2 is FQGTGA in the germline V gene. The chain's CDR3 is CASSIGTGDSPLHF. The CDR3 region has the DNA TGTGCCAGCAGCATCGGGACAGGGGATTCACCCCTCCACTTT.

This chain links TRBV7-9 with TRBJ2-1; D is unresolved. This CDR3 has 13 amino acids. Trimming shortened V by 6 bases and J by 5 bases, and 11 bases separated the two germline ends. Germline values: CDR1 SEHNR, CDR2 FQNEAQ (reference sequence). CDR3 protein: CASRGALNNEQFF. The CDR3 bases are TGTGCCAGCAGAGGAGCGCTGAACAATGAGCAGTTCTTC.

The rearrangement uses TRBV28 and TRBJ2-6; no clear D gene. CDR1 is MDHEN and CDR2 is SYDVKM in the germline V gene. This CDR3 spans 18 amino acids. Trimming stripped 3 bases from V and 0 bases from J, with 15 bases between. CDR3 in amino acids: CASSFFGQVSSGANVLTF. DNA of the CDR3: TGTGCCAGCAGTTTTTTCGGGCAGGTTAGCTCTGGGGCCAACGTCCTGACTTTC.

The genes are TRBV30 and TRBJ2-6, with D unresolved. In germline, CDR1 is GTSNPN, CDR2 SVGIG (reference sequence). CDR3 size: 16 residues. The V end lost 0 bases, the J end lost 0 bases, and 9 bases lay between the germline ends. For the CDR3, the DNA is TGTGCCTGGAGTGTACCCTACGGCTCTGGGGCCAACGTCCTGACTTTC. Residues: CAWSVPYGSGANVLTF.

This chain joins TRBV4-3 and TRBJ2-7; 7 nucleotides agree with TRBD1. V trimming: 3 bases; J trimming: 3 bases; junction bases outside the gene matches: 8. This CDR3 is 15 amino acids long. Germline V CDR1 and CDR2: LGHNA, YSLEER. CDR3 nucleotides: TGCGCCAGCAGCCAGCGACAGGGCCCTTTCTACGAGCAGTACTTC. It specifies CASSQRQGPFYEQYF.

The V and J genes are TRBV9 and TRBJ2-3, with D perhaps matching TRBD2 (6 bases). V lost 10 bases and J lost 0, with 15 bases in between. This CDR3 is 14 amino acids long. Germline values: CDR1 SGDLS, CDR2 YYNGEE. CDR3 sequence (DNA): TGTGCCTCCGGGACGGGGGATAGCACAGATACGCAGTATTTT. Its translation: CASGTGDSTDTQYF.

The rearrangement joins TRBV7-6 to TRBJ2-3, with 8 bases that match TRBD2. V was clipped by 4 bases and J by 1 base; unmatched bases: 10. The CDR3 runs to 17 residues. CDR1 and CDR2 (germline): SGHVS, FNYEAQ. Written as DNA, the CDR3 is TGTGCCAGCAGCTCCCTGGAGCGGGAGAGACGCACAGATACGCAGTATTTT. Its translation: CASSSLERERRTDTQYF.

The chain uses TRBV27 and TRBJ2-1, with a weak D call TRBD2 (6 bases). The V gene's germline CDR1 is MNHEY and CDR2 SMNVEV (reference sequence). Between the trimmed V and J ends, which lost 2 bases and 1 base, there was a span of 12 bases. This CDR3 comprises 16 residues. This CDR3 is CASSLKAGRSYNEQFF. CDR3 nucleotides: TGTGCCAGCAGTTTAAAGGCGGGAAGATCCTACAATGAGCAGTTCTTC.

The V call is TRBV9, the J call TRBJ2-7; unclear D gene. This CDR3 comprises 14 residues. The germline V and J ends were trimmed by 3 bases and 0 bases, with 10 bases remaining between them. Germline V lookup: CDR1 SGDLS, CDR2 YYNGEE. The CDR3 region is CASSGPDFSYEQYF. In DNA, the CDR3 is TGTGCCAGCAGCGGACCAGATTTCTCCTACGAGCAGTACTTC.

This clone was recorded once. The J gene is TRBJ2-3, the V gene TRBV19; D remains unclear. V lost 5 bases, J lost 3 bases, and 15 bases lay in between. The CDR3 runs 15 residues. Germline assignment: CDR1 LNHDA and CDR2 SQIVND (reference sequence). CDR3 in amino acids: CASSPAGFTTDTQYF. The CDR3 region has the DNA TGTGCCAGTAGTCCGGCCGGGTTCACGACAGATACGCAGTATTTT.